What follows describes a single T cell receptor (beta chain). Its target antigen remains unknown. No per-base quality is available; no much larger clone lies one base away. TCRbeta CDR3 regions were amplified from genomic DNA using the immunoSEQ Assay, a bias-controlled multiplex PCR. In the authors' own workflow: The number of nucleated cells in each sample was estimated by amplification of reference gene primers within the assay. Sequence reads were collapsed and filtered to measure the absolute abundance of every unique TCRbeta CDR3 rearrangement. For each sample, productive Simpson clonality was calculated as the square root of Simpson's diversity index across productive rearrangements. TCRdb obtained this table from immuneACCESS and retained in-frame rearrangements with V and J assigned. These tables miss some clones; where compared with another copy, unresolved V genes account for less than half of the shortfall, and the remainder is unexplained. From that table come the V and J calls and clone size; the DNA was used to work out D and trimming. The sample table records around 180,000 clones; around 82% of these occur just once. The ten largest clones take up roughly a tenth of the sample.

This sample is part of a study of blood T cell repertoires in COVID-19 (dated by TCRdb to 2020 to 2022). The study in broad terms: Samples from collaborators originated in the United States, Italy and Spain and spanned both the acute and convalescent phases of COVID-19. The prospective study material was composed of cDNA or gDNA derived from T cells, B-cell-depleted T cells, or PBMCs. Where available, HLA class I and class II types were obtained from metadata supplied by the sample provider rather than from assay-based typing. The sample metadata nearly always contained a de-identified subject ID, COVID-19 status, age in years and sex. The samples were drawn from the first 160 participants of the ongoing ImmuneRACE study and from some 1,300 subjects provided by 6 global collaborators. The repertoires were made available in a free public database intended to serve as a resource for research on the immune response to SARS-CoV-2. Deeply sampled blood TCRbeta repertoires from subjects exposed to, actively infected with, or recovered from COVID-19 were included in the dataset.

Whole blood was collected in K2EDTA tubes by collaborating institutions according to the institutions' own protocols. For TCRbeta analysis, collaborators shipped samples as frozen whole blood, isolated PBMCs, or DNA extracted from either of those sample types. The study at large found these results: Clinical and demographic metadata were provided uncurated, with the amount varying by source and participant.

According to the germline V gene, CDR1 reads KGHSH and CDR2 reads LQKENI. From its cysteine to its phenylalanine, the CDR3 spans 17 amino acids. The sequence is cut down to CDR3 DNA, 51 bases in frame from base 1. V gives up 2 bases and J gives up 4 bases, and the segment between their germline ends measures 20 bases. The chain couples TRBV18 to TRBJ1-2, with a weak D call of TRBD1 (5 bases match). Sequenced material: peripheral blood. The source of this sequence is a woman over 75 with active or convalescent COVID-19. The bases are TGTGCCAGCTCACCAACCACTGGGCCAGGGCTGATCTATGGCTACACCTTC. The translation is CASSPTTGPGLIYGYTF.